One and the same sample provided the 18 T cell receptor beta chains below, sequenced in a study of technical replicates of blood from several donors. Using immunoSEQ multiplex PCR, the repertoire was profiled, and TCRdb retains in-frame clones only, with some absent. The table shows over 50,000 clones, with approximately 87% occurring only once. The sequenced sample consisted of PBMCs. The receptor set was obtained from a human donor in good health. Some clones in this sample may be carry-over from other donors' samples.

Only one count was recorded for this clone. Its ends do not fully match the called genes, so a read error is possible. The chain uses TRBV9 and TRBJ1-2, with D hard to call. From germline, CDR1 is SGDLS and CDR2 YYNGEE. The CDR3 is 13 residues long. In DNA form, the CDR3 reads TGTGCCAGCAGCGTAGGGGCAGAGCCCCCTTTGGCCTTC. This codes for CASSVGAEPPLAF.

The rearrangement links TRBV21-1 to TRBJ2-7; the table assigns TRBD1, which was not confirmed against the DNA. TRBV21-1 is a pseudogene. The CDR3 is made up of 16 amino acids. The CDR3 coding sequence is TGTGCCAGCAGCAAAGCGAGGTGGACAGGGGGCTACGAGCAGTACTTC. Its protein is CASSKARWTGGYEQYF.

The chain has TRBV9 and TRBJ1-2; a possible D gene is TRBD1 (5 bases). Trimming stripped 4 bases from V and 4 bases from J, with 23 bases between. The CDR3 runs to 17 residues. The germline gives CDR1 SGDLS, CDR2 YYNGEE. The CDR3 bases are TGTGCCAGCAGCATCTCAATTCAGGGCGCGCCCATCTATGGCTACACCTTC. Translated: CASSISIQGAPIYGYTF.

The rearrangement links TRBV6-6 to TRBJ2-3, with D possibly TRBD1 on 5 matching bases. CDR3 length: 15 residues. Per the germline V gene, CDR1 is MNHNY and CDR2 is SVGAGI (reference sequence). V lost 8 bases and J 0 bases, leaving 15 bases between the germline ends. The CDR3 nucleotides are TGTGCCAGCGTCCCGCCAGGGATAAGCACAGATACGCAGTATTTT. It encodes CASVPPGISTDTQYF.

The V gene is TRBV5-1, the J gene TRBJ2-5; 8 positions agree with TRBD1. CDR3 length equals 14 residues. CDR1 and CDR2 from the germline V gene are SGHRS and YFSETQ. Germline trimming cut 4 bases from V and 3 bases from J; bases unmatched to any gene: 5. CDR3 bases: TGCGCCAGCAGCCCGGGACAGGCGGAAGAGACCCAGTACTTC. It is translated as CASSPGQAEETQYF.

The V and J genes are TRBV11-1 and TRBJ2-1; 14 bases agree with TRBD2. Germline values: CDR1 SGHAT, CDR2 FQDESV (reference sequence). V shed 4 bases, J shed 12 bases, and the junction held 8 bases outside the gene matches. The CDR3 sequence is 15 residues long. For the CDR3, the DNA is TGTGCCAGCAGCTCCGGACTAGCGGGGGGTCTCGGGCAGTTCTTC. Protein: CASSSGLAGGLGQFF.

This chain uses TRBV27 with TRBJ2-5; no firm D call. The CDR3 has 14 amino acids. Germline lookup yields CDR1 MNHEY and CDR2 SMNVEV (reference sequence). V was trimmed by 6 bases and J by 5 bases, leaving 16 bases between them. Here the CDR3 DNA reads TGTGCCAGCAGCCGATTGTCCGCCGGGGAGACCCAGTACTTC. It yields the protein CASSRLSAGETQYF.

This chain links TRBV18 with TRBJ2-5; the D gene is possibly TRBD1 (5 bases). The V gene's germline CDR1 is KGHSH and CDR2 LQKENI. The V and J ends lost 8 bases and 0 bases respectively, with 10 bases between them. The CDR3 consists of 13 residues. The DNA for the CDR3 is TGTGCCAGCCTTAGGGGCTACCAAGAGACCCAGTACTTC. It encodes CASLRGYQETQYF.

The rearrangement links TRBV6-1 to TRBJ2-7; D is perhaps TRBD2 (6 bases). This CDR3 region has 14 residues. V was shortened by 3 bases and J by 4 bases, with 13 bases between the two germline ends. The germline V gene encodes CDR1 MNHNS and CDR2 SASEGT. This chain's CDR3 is CASSEGPEGYEQYF. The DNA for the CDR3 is TGTGCCAGCAGTGAGGGTCCGGAGGGATACGAGCAGTACTTC.

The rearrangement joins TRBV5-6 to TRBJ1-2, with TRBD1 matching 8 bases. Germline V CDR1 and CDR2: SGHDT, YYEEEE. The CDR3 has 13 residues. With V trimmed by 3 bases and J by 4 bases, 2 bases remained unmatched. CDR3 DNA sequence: TGTGCCAGCAGCTACGACAGGGGCTATGGCTACACCTTC. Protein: CASSYDRGYGYTF.

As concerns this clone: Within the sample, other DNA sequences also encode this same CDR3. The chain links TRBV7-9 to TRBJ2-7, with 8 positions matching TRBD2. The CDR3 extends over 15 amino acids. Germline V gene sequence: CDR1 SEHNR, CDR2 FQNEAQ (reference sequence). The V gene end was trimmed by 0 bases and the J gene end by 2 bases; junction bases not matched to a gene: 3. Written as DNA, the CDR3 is TGTGCCAGCAGCTTAGCGAGCGGGGGAACCTACGAGCAGTACTTC. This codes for CASSLASGGTYEQYF.

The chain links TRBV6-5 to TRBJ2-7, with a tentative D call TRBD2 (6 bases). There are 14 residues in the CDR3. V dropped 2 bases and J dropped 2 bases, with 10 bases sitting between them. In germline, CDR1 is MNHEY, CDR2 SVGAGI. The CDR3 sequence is CASSYEGGTYEQYF. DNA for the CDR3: TGTGCCAGCAGTTACGAGGGAGGCACCTACGAGCAGTACTTC.

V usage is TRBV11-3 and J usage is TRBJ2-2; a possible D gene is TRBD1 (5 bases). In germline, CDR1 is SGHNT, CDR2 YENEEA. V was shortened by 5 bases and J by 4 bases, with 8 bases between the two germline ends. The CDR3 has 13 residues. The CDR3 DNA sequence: TGTGCCAGCAGCACCCAGGGCACCGGGGAGCTGTTTTTT. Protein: CASSTQGTGELFF.

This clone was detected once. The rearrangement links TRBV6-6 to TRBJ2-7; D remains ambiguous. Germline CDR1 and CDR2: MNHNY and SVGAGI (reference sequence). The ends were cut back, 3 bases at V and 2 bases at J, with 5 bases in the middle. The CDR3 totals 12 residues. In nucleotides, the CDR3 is TGTGCCAGCAGTTATAACACCTACGAGCAGTACTTC. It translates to CASSYNTYEQYF.

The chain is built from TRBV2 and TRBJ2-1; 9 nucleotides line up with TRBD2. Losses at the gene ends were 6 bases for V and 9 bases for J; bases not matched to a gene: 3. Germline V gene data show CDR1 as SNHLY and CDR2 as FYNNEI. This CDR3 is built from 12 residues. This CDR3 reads CASRLAGGEQFF. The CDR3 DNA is TGTGCCAGCAGACTAGCGGGTGGTGAGCAGTTCTTC.

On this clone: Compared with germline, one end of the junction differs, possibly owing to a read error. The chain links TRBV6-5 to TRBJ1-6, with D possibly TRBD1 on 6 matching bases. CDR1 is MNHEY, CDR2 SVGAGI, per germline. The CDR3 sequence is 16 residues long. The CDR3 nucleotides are TGTGCCAGCAGTAACTCGGGACAAATTAATAATTCACCCCTCCACTTT. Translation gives CASSNSGQINNSPLHF.

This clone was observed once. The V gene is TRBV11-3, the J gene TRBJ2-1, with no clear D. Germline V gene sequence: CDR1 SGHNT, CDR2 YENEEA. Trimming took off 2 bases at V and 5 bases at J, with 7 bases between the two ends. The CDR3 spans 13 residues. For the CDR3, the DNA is TGTGCCAGCAGCTTAACTCGGGACAATGAGCAGTTCTTC. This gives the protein CASSLTRDNEQFF. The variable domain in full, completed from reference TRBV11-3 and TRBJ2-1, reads EAGVVQSPRYKIIEKKQPVAFWCNPISGHNTLYWYLQNLGQGPELLIRYENEEAVDDSQLPKDRFSAERLKGVDSTLKIQPAELGDSAVYLCASSLTRDNEQFFGPGTRLTVL.

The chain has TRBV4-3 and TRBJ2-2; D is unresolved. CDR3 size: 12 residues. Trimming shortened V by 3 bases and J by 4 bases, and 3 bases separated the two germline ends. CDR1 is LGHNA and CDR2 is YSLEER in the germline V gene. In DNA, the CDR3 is TGCGCCAGCAGCCACAGCACCGGGGAGCTGTTTTTT. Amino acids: CASSHSTGELFF.